The rows below give T cell receptor beta chains drawn from one sample of a study of T cells in Graves' hyperthyroidism and ophthalmopathy. TCRdb processed the multiplex PCR reads anew with MiXCR; each CDR3 protein has one entry. The sample comprises around 690,000 distinct CDR3 sequences, under 25% of which are singletons, and under 35% rests with the top ten. Sequenced material: blood. The receptors come from a young man with Graves' ophthalmopathy. The CDR3 runs from the conserved cysteine through the conserved F or W. The D gene is left open where the match is weak. Size tells how often a clone was seen (once, few, many) or the class of an expanded clone, and some rows leave it out.

cdr3_length	v_call	clone_size	d_call	j_call	cdr3_aa	cdr3_nt
17	TRBV11-3	once	TRBD1	TRBJ2-6	CASSPGTAPSGANVLTF	TGTGCCAGCAGCCCCGGGACAGCCCCCTCTGGGGCCAACGTCCTGACTTTC
16	TRBV18	few	TRBD2	TRBJ2-1	CASSPRLAGEGNEQFF	TGTGCCAGCTCACCAAGGTTAGCGGGAGAAGGCAATGAGCAGTTCTTC
12	TRBV7-9	NA	NA	TRBJ2-7	CASSHGTPEQYF	TGTGCCAGCAGCCACGGGACTCCCGAGCAGTACTTC
12	TRBV28	few	NA	TRBJ1-1	CATRRENTEAFF	TGTGCCACGCGCCGGGAGAACACTGAAGCTTTCTTT
14	TRBV7-2	NA	NA	TRBJ1-2	CASSSGLPNYGYTF	TGTGCCAGCAGCTCGGGCCTCCCTAACTATGGCTACACCTTC
15	TRBV11-1	many	TRBD1	TRBJ1-1	CASRNTGQGNAEAFF	TGTGCCAGCAGAAATACGGGACAGGGAAACGCTGAAGCTTTCTTT
14	TRBV7-9	few	NA	TRBJ2-1	CASSLGGLQNEQFF	TGTGCCAGCAGCTTAGGGGGACTCCAAAATGAGCAGTTCTTC
14	TRBV7-9	many	NA	TRBJ2-2	CASSLMDSTGELFF	TGTGCCAGCAGCCTAATGGACAGCACCGGGGAGCTGTTTTTT
15	TRBV13	many	NA	TRBJ2-1	CASSLRPPSSAEQFF	TGTGCCAGCAGCTTAAGGCCCCCTTCTAGCGCCGAGCAGTTCTTC
14	TRBV6-1	NA	NA	TRBJ1-5	CASKRRVSNQPQHF	TGTGCCAGCAAGCGGCGCGTTAGCAATCAGCCCCAGCATTTT
16	TRBV6-1	NA	NA	TRBJ2-2	CASMPPVVANTGELFF	TGTGCCAGCATGCCCCCGGTGGTCGCGAACACCGGGGAGCTGTTTTTT
14	TRBV29-1	many	NA	TRBJ1-1	CSVEGRVMNTEAFF	TGCAGCGTTGAGGGCAGGGTGATGAACACTGAAGCTTTCTTT
16	TRBV5-8	few	NA	TRBJ1-5	CASSFRQIYSNQPQHF	TGTGCCAGCAGCTTCAGACAGATTTATAGCAATCAGCCCCAGCATTTT
17	TRBV5-5	NA	NA	TRBJ2-5	CASSLGVKAGPGETQYF	TGTGCCAGCAGCTTGGGGGTAAAGGCAGGGCCGGGGGAGACCCAGTACTTC
15	TRBV5-5	few	TRBD1	TRBJ2-1	CASSLTGAPGNEQFF	TGTGCCAGCAGCTTGACAGGGGCCCCGGGGAATGAGCAGTTCTTC
16	TRBV11-2	NA	TRBD1	TRBJ2-3	CASSHQGQGSTDTQYF	TGTGCCAGCAGCCACCAAGGACAGGGTAGTACAGATACGCAGTATTTT
16	TRBV18	few	TRBD2	TRBJ2-7	CASSPPGLAGPYEQYF	TGTGCCAGCTCACCACCGGGACTAGCGGGTCCCTACGAGCAGTACTTC
14	TRBV6-1	many	NA	TRBJ2-5	CASNSQGAKETQYF	TGTGCCAGCAATTCACAGGGAGCCAAAGAGACCCAGTACTTC
18	TRBV10-3	NA	TRBD2	TRBJ2-1	CAISESKLNLAVYNEQFF	TGTGCCATCAGTGAGTCGAAACTAAACCTAGCGGTCTACAATGAGCAGTTCTTC
10	TRBV6-1	many	NA	TRBJ2-7	CASTGHEQYF	TGTGCCAGCACAGGCCACGAGCAGTACTTC
15	TRBV6-1	NA	NA	TRBJ1-5	CASSSRRGAGQPQHF	TGTGCCAGCAGTTCGAGAAGAGGGGCAGGGCAGCCCCAGCATTTT
14	TRBV20-1	many	TRBD2	TRBJ2-3	CSARGTSGTDTQYF	TGCAGTGCCCGAGGAACTAGCGGGACAGATACGCAGTATTTT
17	TRBV6-1	NA	NA	TRBJ2-7	CASSEEGIWDPYYEQYF	TGTGCCAGCAGTGAAGAGGGTATCTGGGACCCGTACTACGAGCAGTACTTC
15	TRBV27	NA	TRBD1	TRBJ1-2	CASSPPGTGGQGYTF	TGTGCCAGCAGTCCCCCAGGGACAGGGGGCCAAGGCTACACCTTC
17	TRBV12-3/TRBV12-4	many	TRBD1	TRBJ1-2	CASSLALGQTYVDGYTF	TGTGCCAGCAGTTTAGCGCTGGGACAGACTTACGTGGATGGCTACACCTTC
16	TRBV11-2	NA	NA	TRBJ2-2	CASSLYIAAITGELFF	TGTGCCAGCAGCTTATACATAGCGGCGATCACCGGGGAGCTGTTTTTT
14	TRBV6-5	few	TRBD1	TRBJ2-7	CASSYSDRVYEQYF	TGTGCCAGCAGTTACTCGGACAGGGTCTACGAGCAGTACTTC
12	TRBV20-1	NA	NA	TRBJ1-1	CSAKRGGTEAFF	TGCAGTGCTAAGCGGGGAGGCACTGAAGCTTTCTTT